One and the same sample provided the 22 T cell receptor beta chains below, sequenced in a study of cytomegalovirus exposure and HLA in healthy donors. Here immunoSEQ multiplex PCR was the method, and the copy in TCRdb shows in-frame clones only, minus some. The sample yields 60,000 or so clones, roughly 90% seen once. Material: PBMCs. The receptors shown here come from a woman aged 25 to 45 in good health and CMV-seronegative.

The chain employs TRBV12-5 and TRBJ1-1; the match to TRBD1 covers 7 bases. V lost 2 bases to trimming and J lost 1 base; unmatched junction nucleotides: 4. This CDR3 region has 15 residues. Germline CDR1 and CDR2: LGHNT and FRNRAP. CDR3 coding DNA: TGTGCTAGTGGTTTGCCGGGACAGCGGAACACTGAAGCTTTCTTT. Translating gives CASGLPGQRNTEAFF. Variable domain in full (rest from reference TRBV12-5 and TRBJ1-1): DARVTQTPRHKVTEMGQEVTMRCQPILGHNTVFWYRQTMMQGLELLAYFRNRAPLDDSGMPKDRFSAEMPDATLATLKIQPSEPRDSAVYFCASGLPGQRNTEAFFGQGTRLTVV.

The gene calls are TRBV30 and TRBJ1-1; maybe TRBD1 (5 bases). Trimming cost V 5 bases and J 1 base, with 8 bases left between them. From germline, CDR1 is GTSNPN and CDR2 SVGIG (reference sequence). The CDR3 has 12 residues. DNA of the CDR3: TGTGCCTGGGGGAGGGGGAACACTGAAGCTTTCTTT. This gives the protein CAWGRGNTEAFF.

This clone was seen only once. This chain joins TRBV30 and TRBJ1-3; D unresolved. V lost 2 bases and J 0 bases, leaving 8 bases between the germline ends. CDR1 and CDR2 (germline): GTSNPN, SVGIG (reference sequence). The CDR3 extends over 14 amino acids. CDR3 region: CAWSTGYSGNTIYF. DNA for the CDR3: TGTGCCTGGAGTACGGGGTACTCTGGAAACACCATATATTTT.

For this clone: Additional DNA sequences in this sample encode the identical CDR3. This rearrangement joins TRBV2 to TRBJ1-5; D might be TRBD1 (5 bases). The CDR3 spans 14 residues. V lost 2 bases to trimming and J lost 7 bases, with 12 bases between them. Germline lookup yields CDR1 SNHLY and CDR2 FYNNEI. The CDR3 bases are TGTGCCAGCAGTGAAAGGGCGGGGGAACAGCCCCAGCATTTT. Protein product: CASSERAGEQPQHF.

The gene calls are TRBV27 and TRBJ2-2, with 7 nucleotides matching TRBD2. Per germline, CDR1 MNHEY and CDR2 SMNVEV (reference sequence). The CDR3 has 16 amino acids. J was trimmed by 0 bases and V by 2 bases; bases with no gene match: 3. CDR3 residues: CASSLGLAANTGELFF. In DNA form, the CDR3 reads TGTGCCAGCAGTTTAGGGCTAGCGGCGAACACCGGGGAGCTGTTTTTT.

This chain connects TRBV19 to TRBJ1-5, with 7 positions matching TRBD1. The CDR3 has 16 residues. Germline V gene sequence: CDR1 LNHDA, CDR2 SQIVND (reference sequence). V lost 2 bases and J lost 0; bases outside the gene matches: 4. CDR3: CASSIRGTDSNQPQHF. CDR3 nucleotides: TGTGCCAGTAGTATACGAGGGACAGATAGCAATCAGCCCCAGCATTTT.

This rearrangement joins TRBV28 to TRBJ1-5; a possible D gene is TRBD1 (6 bases). Germline lookup yields CDR1 MDHEN and CDR2 SYDVKM. This CDR3 has 14 residues. The CDR3 DNA reads as TGTGGAACCGTCGGGGGGCAGTTCGATCAGCCCCAGCATTTT. It translates to CGTVGGQFDQPQHF. Using reference TRBV28 and TRBJ1-5 for the parts outside the CDR3, the full variable domain is DVKVTQSSRYLVKRTGEKVFLECVQDMDHENMFWYRQDPGLGLRLIYFSYDVKMKEKGDIPEGYSVSREKKERFSLILESASTNQTSMYLCGTVGGQFDQPQHFGDGTRLSIL.

The chain employs TRBV19 and TRBJ2-2; weak D call: TRBD1 (6 bases). V was pared by 5 bases and J by 1 base, with 23 bases between. CDR3 length equals 19 residues. Germline CDR1 is LNHDA and CDR2 is SQIVND (reference sequence). The CDR3 loop reads CASSPQQSGTRGNTGELFF. The CDR3 nucleotides read TGTGCCAGTAGTCCCCAACAGAGTGGGACACGGGGGAACACCGGGGAGCTGTTTTTT.

The chain recombines TRBV5-1 with TRBJ1-1; TRBD1 agrees at 8 bases. There are 17 residues in the CDR3. V gave up 4 bases and J gave up 5 bases; unmatched junction bases: 16. Germline V CDR1 and CDR2: SGHRS, YFSETQ. The CDR3: CASSIGYQGARGTEAFF. DNA of the CDR3: TGCGCCAGCAGCATTGGGTACCAGGGGGCGCGAGGAACTGAAGCTTTCTTT.

This clone was detected a few times. V usage is TRBV7-8 and J usage is TRBJ1-2; D remains ambiguous. The CDR3 covers 16 residues. V was trimmed by 1 base and J by 5 bases, leaving 17 bases between them. The germline V gene has CDR1 SGHVS and CDR2 FQNEAQ. The CDR3: CASSLDSTAGLYGYTF. In nucleotides, the CDR3 is TGTGCCAGCAGCTTAGATTCCACGGCAGGCCTATATGGCTACACCTTC.

The V call is TRBV5-6, the J call TRBJ2-2; 10 bases fit TRBD2. J was trimmed by 9 bases and V by 4 bases; bases with no gene match: 9. The germline gives CDR1 SGHDT, CDR2 YYEEEE. This CDR3 spans 15 amino acids. The CDR3 sequence is CASSPASGRGRELFF. CDR3 coding DNA: TGTGCCAGCAGCCCGGCCAGCGGGAGGGGTCGGGAGCTGTTTTTT.

The genes are TRBV4-1 and TRBJ1-5, with TRBD1 identical over 8 bases. Germline V gene lookup returns CDR1 MGHRA and CDR2 YSYEKL. The V gene end was trimmed by 4 bases and the J gene end by 1 base; junction bases not matched to a gene: 12. The CDR3 sequence is 18 residues long. The CDR3 nucleotides are TGCGCCAGCAGCCCCGGCAAGGGTCAGGGGGCGAGCAATCAGCCCCAGCATTTT. It encodes CASSPGKGQGASNQPQHF.

The chain has TRBV27 and TRBJ2-6; possible D gene TRBD1, 5 bases. Trimming took off 8 bases at V and 0 bases at J, with 14 bases between the two ends. Germline V gene lookup returns CDR1 MNHEY and CDR2 SMNVEV (reference sequence). The CDR3 covers 16 residues. Here the CDR3 reads CASGFRTLSGANVLTF. In nucleotides, the CDR3 is TGTGCCAGCGGGTTCCGGACACTCTCTGGGGCCAACGTCCTGACTTTC.

This clone was seen only once. This rearrangement joins TRBV2 to TRBJ2-5; TRBD2 agrees at 12 bases. Germline CDR1 SNHLY, CDR2 FYNNEI. The CDR3 spans 15 residues. Losses at the gene ends were 4 bases for V and 5 bases for J; bases not matched to a gene: 5. CDR3: CASSALTSGSETQYF. DNA of the CDR3: TGTGCCAGCAGTGCGTTGACTAGCGGGAGCGAGACCCAGTACTTC.

The V gene is TRBV27, the J gene TRBJ1-2; TRBD1 is a possible D gene (6 bases). The V end was cut by 9 bases, the J end by 7 bases, with 24 bases between. The CDR3 consists of 15 residues. CDR1 and CDR2 (germline): MNHEY, SMNVEV (reference sequence). CDR3 protein: CASQRTRGTPLGYTF. The CDR3 nucleotides read TGTGCCAGTCAGCGTACAAGGGGGACCCCCCTTGGCTACACCTTC.

The chain couples TRBV4-2 to TRBJ2-1; D possibly corresponds to TRBD2 (6 bases). The CDR3 consists of 15 residues. Trimming pared 1 base from V and 9 bases from J, leaving 16 bases between. CDR1 and CDR2 from the germline V gene are LGHNA and YNFKEQ. The CDR3: CASSQGVSTSGEQFF. The CDR3 coding sequence is TGTGCCAGCAGCCAAGGTGTGTCGACTAGTGGTGAGCAGTTCTTC.

CDR3 in DNA: TGTGCCAGTATGGAGAGACTAGCGGGAGGACCTAATGAGCAGTTCTTC. Its translation is CASMERLAGGPNEQFF. The chain couples TRBV19 to TRBJ2-1, with 13 bases matching TRBD2. The trim removed 7 bases at V and 7 bases at J, leaving 10 bases unmatched. The germline CDR1 and CDR2 sequences are LNHDA and SQIVND (reference sequence). The CDR3 contains 16 residues.

The chain carries TRBV11-1 and TRBJ2-7, with a tentative D call TRBD1 (5 bases). Germline V CDR1 and CDR2: SGHAT, FQDESV (reference sequence). The ends were cut back, 4 bases at V and 7 bases at J, with 11 bases in the middle. The CDR3 has 12 amino acids. CDR3 nucleotides: TGTGCCAGCAGCTCAGGGTCTCAAGAGCAGTACTTC. Its protein product is CASSSGSQEQYF.

The V gene is TRBV21-1, the J gene TRBJ2-7; the D call TRBD1 from the table was never checked on the DNA. TRBV21-1 is a known pseudogene. The CDR3 covers 15 residues. The CDR3 DNA reads TGTGCCTCGACAGAACGCCCCTCTCACTCCTACGAGCAGTACTTC. Protein: CASTERPSHSYEQYF.

This chain joins TRBV6-1 and TRBJ1-5; the D gene is possibly TRBD1 (5 bases). The CDR3 sequence is 14 residues long. V was pared by 0 bases and J by 5 bases, with 8 bases between. Germline V gene lookup returns CDR1 MNHNS and CDR2 SASEGT. DNA for the CDR3: TGTGCCAGCAGTGAAGCGGGGACTGATCAGCCCCAGCATTTT. Its translation is CASSEAGTDQPQHF.

V and J are TRBV6-1 and TRBJ2-7, with a weak D call TRBD1 (5 bases). The CDR3 covers 14 residues. Germline assignment: CDR1 MNHNS and CDR2 SASEGT. With 7 bases removed from V and 7 bases from J, the gap between germline ends came to 20 bases. This CDR3 reads CASTEAGMRLEQYF. The CDR3 DNA reads as TGTGCCAGCACTGAGGCAGGGATGAGGTTAGAGCAGTACTTC.

The J gene is TRBJ2-5, the V gene TRBV6-1; D might be TRBD2 (5 bases). Per germline, CDR1 MNHNS and CDR2 SASEGT. CDR3 length: 13 residues. Trimming pared 2 bases from V and 2 bases from J, leaving 6 bases between. The CDR3 loop is CASSEREQETQYF. The CDR3 DNA reads as TGTGCCAGCAGTGAAAGGGAGCAAGAGACCCAGTACTTC.